This T cell receptor beta chain is from a study of shared clonotypes between healthy human individuals. There are 16 residues in the CDR3. The V gene's germline CDR1 is MNHNS and CDR2 SASEGT. V was pared by 4 bases and J by 0 bases, with 13 bases between. Several immunoSEQ plates held equal portions of the genomic DNA taken from each subset. Repertoires were generated with immunoSEQ multiplex PCR, while TCRdb's copy carries only in-frame clones and drops some. The sample yields under 300,000 clones, under 80% seen once. The sequence was collected from a young man in good health. The chain combines TRBV6-1 with TRBJ1-5, with a tentative D call TRBD1 (6 bases). The sequencing input was memory CD4+ T cells sorted from blood. Specified subset: CD45RA-negative fraction. CDR3 residues: CASSADSLNSNQPQHF. The CDR3 DNA reads TGTGCCAGCAGTGCGGACAGCCTCAATAGCAATCAGCCCCAGCATTTT.